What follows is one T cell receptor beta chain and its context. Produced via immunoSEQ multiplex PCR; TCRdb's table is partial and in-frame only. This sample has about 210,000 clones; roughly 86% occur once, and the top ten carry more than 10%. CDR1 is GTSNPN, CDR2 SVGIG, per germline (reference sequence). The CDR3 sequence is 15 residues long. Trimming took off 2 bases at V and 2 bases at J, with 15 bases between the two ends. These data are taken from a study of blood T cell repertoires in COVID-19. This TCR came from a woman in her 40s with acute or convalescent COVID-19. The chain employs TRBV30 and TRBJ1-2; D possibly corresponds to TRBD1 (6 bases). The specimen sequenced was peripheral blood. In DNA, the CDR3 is TGTGCCTGGAGTCCACAGGGTTGGGGAAACTATGGCTACACCTTC. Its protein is CAWSPQGWGNYGYTF.